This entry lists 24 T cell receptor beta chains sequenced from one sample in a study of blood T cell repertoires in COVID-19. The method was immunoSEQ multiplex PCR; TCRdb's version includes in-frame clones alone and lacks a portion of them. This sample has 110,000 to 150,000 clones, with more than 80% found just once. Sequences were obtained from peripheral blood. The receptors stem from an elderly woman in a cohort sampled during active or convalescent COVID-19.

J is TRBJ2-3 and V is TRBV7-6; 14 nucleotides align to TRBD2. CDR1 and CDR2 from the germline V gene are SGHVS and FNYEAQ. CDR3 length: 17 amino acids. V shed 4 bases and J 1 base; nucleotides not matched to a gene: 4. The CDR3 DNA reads TGTGCCAGCAGCTACTTGGGACTAGCGGGGGGCACAGATACGCAGTATTTT. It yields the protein CASSYLGLAGGTDTQYF.

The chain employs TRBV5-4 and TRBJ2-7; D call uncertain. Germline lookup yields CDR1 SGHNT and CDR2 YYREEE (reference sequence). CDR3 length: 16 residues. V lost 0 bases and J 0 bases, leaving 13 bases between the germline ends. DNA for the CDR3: TGTGCCAGCAGCTTGGATCCAGCGACGCTCTCCTACGAGCAGTACTTC. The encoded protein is CASSLDPATLSYEQYF. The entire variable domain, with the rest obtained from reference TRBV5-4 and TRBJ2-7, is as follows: ETGVTQSPTHLIKTRGQQVTLRCSSQSGHNTVSWYQQALGQGPQFIFQYYREEENGRGNFPPRFSGLQFPNYSSELNVNALELDDSALYLCASSLDPATLSYEQYFGPGTRLTVT.

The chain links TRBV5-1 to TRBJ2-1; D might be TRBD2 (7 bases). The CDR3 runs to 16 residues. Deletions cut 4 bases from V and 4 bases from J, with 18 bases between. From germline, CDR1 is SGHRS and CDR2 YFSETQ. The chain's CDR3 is CASSGRGARTYNEQFF. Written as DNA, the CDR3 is TGCGCCAGCAGCGGGAGGGGGGCCCGTACTTACAATGAGCAGTTCTTC.

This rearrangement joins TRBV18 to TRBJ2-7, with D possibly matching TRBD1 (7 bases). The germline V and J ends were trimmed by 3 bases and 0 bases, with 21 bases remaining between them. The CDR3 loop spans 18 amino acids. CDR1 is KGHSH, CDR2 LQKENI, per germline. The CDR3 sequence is CASSPPRQGGYISYEQYF. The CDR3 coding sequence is TGTGCCAGCTCACCTCCCCGGCAGGGGGGCTATATCTCCTACGAGCAGTACTTC.

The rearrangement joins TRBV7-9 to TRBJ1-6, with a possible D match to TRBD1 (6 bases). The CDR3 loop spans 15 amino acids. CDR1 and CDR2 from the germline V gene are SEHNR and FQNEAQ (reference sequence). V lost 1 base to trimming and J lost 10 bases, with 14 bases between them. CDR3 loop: CASSLDTSRGSPLHF. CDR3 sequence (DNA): TGTGCCAGCAGCTTAGACACCTCAAGGGGGTCACCCCTCCACTTT.

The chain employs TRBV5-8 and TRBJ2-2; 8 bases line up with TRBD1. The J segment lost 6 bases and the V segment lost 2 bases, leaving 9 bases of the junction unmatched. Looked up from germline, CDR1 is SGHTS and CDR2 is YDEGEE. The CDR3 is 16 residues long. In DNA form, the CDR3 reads TGTGCCAGCAGCTTATCGGACAGGGCTTGGTCCGGGGAGCTGTTTTTT. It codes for CASSLSDRAWSGELFF. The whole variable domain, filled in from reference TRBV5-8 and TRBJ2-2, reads EAGVTQSPTHLIKTRGQQATLRCSPISGHTSVYWYQQALGLGLQFLLWYDEGEERNRGNFPPRFSGRQFPNYSSELNVNALELEDSALYLCASSLSDRAWSGELFFGEGSRLTVL.

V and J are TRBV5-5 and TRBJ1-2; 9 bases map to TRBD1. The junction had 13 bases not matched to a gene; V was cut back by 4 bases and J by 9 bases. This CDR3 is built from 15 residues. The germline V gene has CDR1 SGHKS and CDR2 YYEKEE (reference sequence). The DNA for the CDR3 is TGTGCCAGCAGCGTACACAACCGGGACAGGGAACGCTACACCTTC. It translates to CASSVHNRDRERYTF.

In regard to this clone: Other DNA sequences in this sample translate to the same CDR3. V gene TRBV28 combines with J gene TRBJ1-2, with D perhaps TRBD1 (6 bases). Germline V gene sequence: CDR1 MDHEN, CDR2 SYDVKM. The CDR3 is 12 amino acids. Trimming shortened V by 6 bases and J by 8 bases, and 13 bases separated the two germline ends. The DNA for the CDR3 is TGTGCCAGCAGCGGGGGGGCTCGCGGCTACACCTTC. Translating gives CASSGGARGYTF.

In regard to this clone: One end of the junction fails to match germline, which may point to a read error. CDR3 in DNA: TGTGCTAGCAGCTTCGGAGGCAGCCTCTTCAATGAGCAGTTCTTC. Translation: CASSFGGSLFNEQFF. The chain employs TRBV7-7 and TRBJ2-1; perhaps TRBD2 as D (5 bases). The V gene's germline CDR1 is SSHAT and CDR2 FNYEAQ (reference sequence). The CDR3 contains 15 residues.

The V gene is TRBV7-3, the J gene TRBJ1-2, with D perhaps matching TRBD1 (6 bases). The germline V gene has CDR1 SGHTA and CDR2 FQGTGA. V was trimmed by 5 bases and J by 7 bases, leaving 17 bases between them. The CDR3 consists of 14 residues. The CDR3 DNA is TGTGCCAGCAGCCCCGCGAGGGGGGGAGGTGGCTACACCTTC. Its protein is CASSPARGGGGYTF.

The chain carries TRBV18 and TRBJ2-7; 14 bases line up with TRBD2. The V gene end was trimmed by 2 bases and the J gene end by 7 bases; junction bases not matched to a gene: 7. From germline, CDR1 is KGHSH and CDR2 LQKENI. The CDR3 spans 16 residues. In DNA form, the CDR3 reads TGTGCCAGCTCACCAACCGGGACTAGCGGGGGTATGGAGCAGTACGTC. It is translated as CASSPTGTSGGMEQYV.

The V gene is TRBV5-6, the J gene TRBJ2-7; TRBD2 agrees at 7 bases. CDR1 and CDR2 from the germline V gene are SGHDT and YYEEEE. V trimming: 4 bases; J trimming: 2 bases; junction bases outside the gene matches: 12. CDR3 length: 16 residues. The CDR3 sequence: CASSPTFSGLTYEQYF. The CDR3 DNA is TGTGCCAGCAGCCCGACCTTTAGCGGGCTTACCTACGAGCAGTACTTC.

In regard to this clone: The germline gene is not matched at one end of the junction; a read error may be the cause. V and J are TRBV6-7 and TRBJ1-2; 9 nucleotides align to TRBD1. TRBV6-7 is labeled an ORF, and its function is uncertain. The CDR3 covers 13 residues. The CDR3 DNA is TGTGCCAGCAGTTACTCCTTGGACAGGGGAGCCCTCTTC. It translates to CASSYSLDRGALF.

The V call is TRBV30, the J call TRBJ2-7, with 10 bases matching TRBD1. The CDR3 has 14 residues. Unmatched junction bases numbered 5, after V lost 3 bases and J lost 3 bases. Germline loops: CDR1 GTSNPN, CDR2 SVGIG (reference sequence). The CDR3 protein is CAWSRQGAYYEQYF. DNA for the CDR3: TGTGCCTGGAGCCGACAGGGGGCCTACTACGAGCAGTACTTC. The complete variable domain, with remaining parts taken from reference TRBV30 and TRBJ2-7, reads SQTIHQWPATLVQPVGSPLSLECTVEGTSNPNLYWYRQAAGRGLQLLFYSVGIGQISSEVPQNLSASRPQDRQFILSSKKLLLSDSGFYLCAWSRQGAYYEQYFGPGTRLTVT.

CDR3 protein: CASSPPGDEQFF. CDR3 nucleotide sequence: TGTGCCAGCAGCCCCCCCGGAGATGAGCAGTTCTTC. The chain is built from TRBV4-2 and TRBJ2-1; D gene unclear. Trimming took off 4 bases at V and 8 bases at J, with 9 bases between the two ends. Germline V gives CDR1 LGHNA, CDR2 YNFKEQ. The CDR3 sequence is 12 residues long.

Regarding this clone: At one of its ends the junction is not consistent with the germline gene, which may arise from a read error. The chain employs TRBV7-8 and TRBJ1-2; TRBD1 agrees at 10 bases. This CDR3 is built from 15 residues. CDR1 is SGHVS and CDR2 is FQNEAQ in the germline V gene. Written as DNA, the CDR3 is TGTGCCAGCACCACGAGACAGGGGGCTAAGTATGGCTACACCTTC. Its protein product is CASTTRQGAKYGYTF.

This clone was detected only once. CDR3 DNA: TGTGCCAGCAGTTTACTCGGGTACCAAGAGACCCAGTACTTC. Translation: CASSLLGYQETQYF. V gene TRBV6-2 or TRBV6-3 combines with J gene TRBJ2-5, with unresolved D. Trimming took 4 bases from V and 0 from J, leaving 9 bases between them. The CDR3 sequence is 14 residues long. Germline CDR1 reads MNHEY; CDR2 reads SVGEGT.

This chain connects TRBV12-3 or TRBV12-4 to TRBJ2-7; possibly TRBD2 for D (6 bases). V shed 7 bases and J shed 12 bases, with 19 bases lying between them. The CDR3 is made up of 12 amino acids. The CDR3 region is CASMGNGGEVYV. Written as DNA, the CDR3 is TGTGCCAGCATGGGTAACGGGGGAGAGGTGTACGTC.

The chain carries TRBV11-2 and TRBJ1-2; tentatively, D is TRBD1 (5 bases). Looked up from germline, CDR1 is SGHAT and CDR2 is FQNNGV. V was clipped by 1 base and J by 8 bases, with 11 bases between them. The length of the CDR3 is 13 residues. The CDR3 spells CASSLGRAGGYTF. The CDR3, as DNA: TGTGCCAGCAGCTTAGGTCGGGCAGGGGGCTACACCTTC. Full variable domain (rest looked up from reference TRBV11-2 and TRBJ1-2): EAGVAQSPRYKIIEKRQSVAFWCNPISGHATLYWYQQILGQGPKLLIQFQNNGVVDDSQLPKDRFSAERLKGVDSTLKIQPAKLEDSAVYLCASSLGRAGGYTFGSGTRLTVV.

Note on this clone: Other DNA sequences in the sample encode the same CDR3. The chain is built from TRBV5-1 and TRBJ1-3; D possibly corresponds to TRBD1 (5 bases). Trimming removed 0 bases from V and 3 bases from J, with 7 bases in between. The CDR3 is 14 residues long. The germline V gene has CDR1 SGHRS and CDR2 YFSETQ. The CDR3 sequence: CASSLAGYGNTIYF. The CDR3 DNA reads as TGCGCCAGCAGCTTGGCAGGGTATGGAAACACCATATATTTT.

The CDR3 region is CASSEPGYNSPLHF. The CDR3 DNA reads TGCGCCAGCAGTGAACCGGGGTACAATTCACCCCTCCACTTT. This sequence joins TRBV10-2 and TRBJ1-6; D remains unclear. This CDR3 contains 14 residues. CDR1 WSHSY and CDR2 SAAADI come from the germline V gene. Trimming pared 3 bases from V and 7 bases from J, leaving 10 bases between.

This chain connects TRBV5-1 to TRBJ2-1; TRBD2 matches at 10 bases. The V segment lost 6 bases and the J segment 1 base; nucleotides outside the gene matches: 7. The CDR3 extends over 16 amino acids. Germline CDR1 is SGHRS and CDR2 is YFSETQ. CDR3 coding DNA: TGCGCCAGCATTCTGACTAGCGGGCTTTCCTACAATGAGCAGTTCTTC. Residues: CASILTSGLSYNEQFF. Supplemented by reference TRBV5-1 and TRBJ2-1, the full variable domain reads KAGVTQTPRYLIKTRGQQVTLSCSPISGHRSVSWYQQTPGQGLQFLFEYFSETQRNKGNFPGRFSGRQFSNSRSEMNVSTLELGDSALYLCASILTSGLSYNEQFFGPGTRLTVL.

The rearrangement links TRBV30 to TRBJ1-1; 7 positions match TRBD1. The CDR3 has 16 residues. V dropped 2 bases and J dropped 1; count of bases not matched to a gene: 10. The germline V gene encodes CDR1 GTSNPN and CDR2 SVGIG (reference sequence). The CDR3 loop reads CAWSHGDGTENTEAFF. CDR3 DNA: TGTGCCTGGAGTCACGGGGACGGGACAGAGAACACTGAAGCTTTCTTT.

CDR3 sequence (DNA): TGTGCCAGCAGCACCGACAAAAATACGCAGTATTTT. Encoded protein: CASSTDKNTQYF. This chain uses TRBV5-4 with TRBJ2-3; D uncertain. V was clipped by 4 bases and J by 7 bases, with 10 bases between them. CDR1 and CDR2 (germline): SGHNT, YYREEE (reference sequence). The CDR3 runs 12 residues.